This is a list of T cell receptor beta chains from one sample in a study of blood T cell repertoires in COVID-19. Sequencing used immunoSEQ multiplex PCR; TCRdb keeps in-frame clones, though not all of them. The data show about 45,000 clones, with less than 90% seen just once and around 9.8% held by the top ten. Sequenced sample: peripheral blood. The receptors derive from a human donor in a cohort sampled during active COVID-19. Each CDR3 is given with its conserved first and last residue. Fields, in order: clone size, J gene, V gene, D gene, CDR3 protein, CDR3 DNA. The D gene is left open where the match is weak. Not all rows give a size; the values are once, few, many and, for expanded clones, a class.

NA | TRBJ1-6 | TRBV14 | NA | CASSQVGRLSPLHF | TGTGCCAGCAGCCAAGTGGGGCGGCTCTCGCCCCTCCACTTT
NA | TRBJ2-7 | TRBV30 | NA | CAWSVRWGRTYEQYF | TGTGCCTGGAGTGTACGATGGGGCCGTACCTACGAGCAGTACTTC
NA | TRBJ1-3 | TRBV18 | TRBD1 | CASSPGTGDAGNTIYF | TGTGCCAGCTCACCAGGGACAGGGGACGCTGGAAACACCATATATTTT
few | TRBJ1-2 | TRBV3-1/TRBV3-2 | TRBD1 | CASSPWTGQYGYTF | TGTGCCAGCAGCCCCTGGACAGGGCAATATGGCTACACCTTC
NA | TRBJ2-1 | TRBV5-1 | NA | CASSFRQGLSDEQFF | TGCGCCAGCAGCTTTCGGCAGGGGCTCTCAGATGAGCAGTTCTTC
NA | TRBJ1-2 | TRBV3-1/TRBV3-2 | TRBD1 | CASSRGTGGHYGYTF | TGTGCCAGCAGCCGGGGGACAGGGGGACACTATGGCTACACCTTC
NA | TRBJ1-5 | TRBV19 | NA | CASKIDGSNQPQHF | TGTGCCAGTAAAATCGACGGGAGCAATCAGCCCCAGCATTTT
NA | TRBJ2-1 | TRBV9 | TRBD1 | CASAGTANEQFF | TGTGCCAGCGCCGGGACAGCCAATGAGCAGTTCTTC
NA | TRBJ1-2 | TRBV29-1 | TRBD1 | CSVIPTGNYGYTF | TGCAGCGTTATCCCGACAGGGAACTATGGCTACACCTTC
NA | TRBJ1-5 | TRBV18 | TRBD1 | CASSPNPRGPSQPQHF | TGTGCCAGCTCACCAAATCCCAGGGGGCCCAGTCAGCCCCAGCATTTT
few | TRBJ2-3 | TRBV27 | NA | CASSLSLRGRLSTDTQYF | NA
NA | TRBJ1-2 | TRBV7-2 | NA | CASSLEFRTDNGYTF | TGTGCCAGCAGCTTGGAGTTCCGGACAGACAATGGCTACACCTTC
few | TRBJ1-5 | TRBV27 | TRBD1 | CASRDLTGSNQPQHF | TGTGCCAGCAGGGACTTGACAGGGAGCAATCAGCCCCAGCATTTT
NA | TRBJ1-1 | TRBV7-2 | NA | CASSLGSEAFF | TGTGCCAGCAGCTTGGGGAGTGAAGCTTTCTTT
NA | TRBJ2-7 | TRBV7-2 | TRBD2 | CASSTGGTGAYEQYF | TGTGCCAGCAGCACCGGGGGGACGGGGGCCTACGAGCAGTACTTC
NA | TRBJ1-1 | TRBV6-2/TRBV6-3 | NA | CASSQGFAEAFF | TGTGCCAGCAGTCAGGGGTTCGCTGAAGCTTTCTTT
NA | TRBJ2-2 | TRBV7-7 | NA | CASSWGDSGELFF | TGTGCTAGCAGTTGGGGGGACAGCGGGGAGCTGTTTTTT
NA | TRBJ2-5 | TRBV9 | TRBD2 | CASSAASGGGETQYF | TGTGCCAGCAGCGCGGCTAGCGGGGGGGGAGAGACCCAGTACTTC
NA | TRBJ1-3 | TRBV7-2 | TRBD1 | CASSLSWTGGNTIYF | TGTGCCAGCAGCTTATCTTGGACAGGTGGAAACACCATATATTTT
NA | TRBJ1-5 | TRBV9 | NA | CASSETPSQPQHF | TGTGCCAGCAGCGAGACTCCCAGTCAGCCCCAGCATTTT
NA | TRBJ2-2 | TRBV4-1 | NA | CASSLSLNPLPGELFF | TGCGCCAGCAGCCTGAGCCTCAACCCCCTTCCCGGGGAGCTGTTTTTT
NA | TRBJ1-3 | TRBV29-1 | NA | CSVEQAAPAGNTIYF | TGCAGCGTTGAGCAGGCAGCTCCCGCTGGAAACACCATATATTTT
NA | TRBJ1-4 | TRBV9 | TRBD1 | CASSPRQGPNEKLFF | TGTGCCAGCAGCCCCCGACAGGGGCCTAATGAAAAACTGTTTTTT
NA | TRBJ2-1 | TRBV6-5 | NA | CASRVGGRNEQFF | TGTGCCAGCAGGGTGGGGGGGCGCAATGAGCAGTTCTTC
NA | TRBJ2-5 | TRBV7-9 | TRBD2 | CASSPRVAGDRETQYF | TGTGCCAGCAGCCCTCGTGTAGCGGGGGACAGAGAGACCCAGTACTTC
NA | TRBJ2-1 | TRBV6-5 | TRBD1 | CASSSHLGTAYNEQFF | TGTGCCAGCAGTTCCCACTTAGGGACAGCCTACAATGAGCAGTTCTTC
once | TRBJ2-7 | TRBV28 | TRBD2 | CASSSGSGGPYEQYF | TGTGCCAGCAGTTCCGGCAGCGGGGGGCCCTACGAGCAGTACTTC
NA | TRBJ2-3 | TRBV6-5 | NA | CASSYSASSTDTQYF | TGTGCCAGCAGTTACTCAGCGAGTAGCACAGATACGCAGTATTTT
NA | TRBJ2-2 | TRBV19 | NA | CASSQAGYTGELFF | TGTGCCAGTAGTCAGGCGGGGTACACCGGGGAGCTGTTTTTT
NA | TRBJ1-1 | TRBV6-5 | TRBD1 | CASSARGRAFF | TGTGCCAGCAGCGCCAGGGGGCGAGCTTTCTTT
NA | TRBJ2-5 | TRBV19 | TRBD1 | CARGGGQGILQETQYF | TGTGCCAGAGGGGGCGGACAGGGGATACTCCAAGAGACCCAGTACTTC
NA | TRBJ2-7 | TRBV2 | TRBD1 | CASTPTGESSYEQYF | TGTGCCAGCACCCCTACAGGGGAGAGCTCCTACGAGCAGTACTTC
NA | TRBJ1-5 | TRBV5-1 | NA | CASSLRAGNQPQHF | TGCGCCAGCAGCTTGAGAGCGGGAAATCAGCCCCAGCATTTT
once | TRBJ1-2 | TRBV7-9 | NA | CASRETGKPNYGYTF | TGTGCCAGCAGGGAAACAGGGAAACCTAACTATGGCTACACCTTC
NA | TRBJ2-3 | TRBV7-9 | TRBD1 | CASRQGATNPDTQYF | TGTGCCAGCAGACAGGGGGCGACTAACCCAGATACGCAGTATTTT
medium-sized | TRBJ2-1 | TRBV21-1 | NA | CASSIDTGLYNEQFF | TGTGCCAGCAGCATAGACACGGGACTTTACAATGAGCAGTTCTTC
NA | TRBJ2-1 | TRBV9 | NA | CASSALEGRDEQFF | TGTGCCAGCAGCGCCCTTGAGGGTAGAGATGAGCAGTTCTTC
once | TRBJ1-2 | TRBV5-4 | NA | CASSPLEQGRDQGYGYTF | TGTGCCAGCAGCCCCCTCGAGCAGGGGAGAGACCAAGGGTATGGCTACACCTTC
NA | TRBJ1-4 | TRBV5-1 | TRBD1 | CASSLGTGGGGKLFF | TGCGCCAGCAGCTTGGGGACAGGGGGCGGTGGAAAACTGTTTTTT
NA | TRBJ1-5 | TRBV27 | NA | CASKGGGPLDQPQHF | TGTGCCAGCAAGGGGGGGGGCCCGTTGGATCAGCCCCAGCATTTT
NA | TRBJ2-5 | TRBV5-1 | TRBD2 | CASSVSGGYQETQYF | TGCGCCAGCAGCGTTAGCGGGGGGTACCAAGAGACCCAGTACTTC
NA | TRBJ2-7 | TRBV7-2 | TRBD2 | CASSLAPSGGVFF | TGTGCCAGCAGCTTAGCACCGAGCGGGGGGGTTTTCTTC
NA | TRBJ1-4 | TRBV6-1 | NA | CASSDTGNEKLFF | TGTGCCAGCAGTGATACAGGAAATGAAAAACTGTTTTTT
NA | TRBJ2-6 | TRBV30 | NA | CAWSGEWGLARSGANVLTF | TGTGCCTGGAGTGGGGAATGGGGGCTAGCCAGATCTGGGGCCAACGTCCTGACTTTC
once | TRBJ2-3 | TRBV6-2/TRBV6-3 | NA | CASSYSGGDTQYF | TGTGCCAGCAGTTACTCGGGAGGAGATACGCAGTATTTT
NA | TRBJ1-2 | TRBV6-5 | NA | CASSSVSLSYGYTF | TGTGCCAGCAGTTCCGTGTCCCTATCCTATGGCTACACCTTC